The text below deals with one TCR beta chain. The assay was immunoSEQ multiplex PCR, and TCRdb's table has in-frame clones only and misses some. The sample contains over 90,000 clones, around 84% of which appear only once. Germline lookup yields CDR1 LGHDT and CDR2 YNNKEL (reference sequence). The CDR3 consists of 13 residues. V dropped 3 bases and J dropped 6; count of bases not matched to a gene: 0. The data were taken from a study of blood T cell repertoires in COVID-19. This clonotype originated in a human donor in a cohort sampled during active COVID-19. This chain uses TRBV3-1 (or the pseudogene TRBV3-2) with TRBJ1-5, with 9 bases fitting TRBD1. The material sequenced was peripheral blood. CDR3 coding DNA: TGTGCCAGCAGCCAGGACAGGGGTCAGCCCCAGCATTTT. Translated: CASSQDRGQPQHF.